Following are 26 T cell receptor beta chains from one sample sequenced in a study of blood T cell repertoires in COVID-19. Method: immunoSEQ multiplex PCR; TCRdb's copy keeps in-frame clones and lacks some. This sample has about 120,000 clones; approximately 86% occur once, and the top ten carry 7.7%. Sequences were obtained from peripheral blood. These TCRs come from a human donor in a cohort sampled during active COVID-19.

The rearrangement joins TRBV6-5 to TRBJ2-5; the D gene is possibly TRBD2 (6 bases). V lost 4 bases, J lost 3 bases, and 15 bases lay in between. CDR3 length equals 15 residues. Germline CDR1 and CDR2: MNHEY and SVGAGI. The CDR3 here is CASSSSAGGEETQYF. CDR3 bases: TGTGCCAGCAGTTCGTCAGCGGGCGGGGAAGAGACCCAGTACTTC.

This clone was observed once. The chain employs TRBV6-4 and TRBJ2-1; 9 positions match TRBD1. The germline gives CDR1 MRHNA, CDR2 SNTAGT. There are 15 residues in the CDR3. Trimming took 6 bases from V and 7 from J; bases not matched to a gene: 10. The CDR3 DNA reads as TGTGCCAGCAGACTTTTTGGGACAGGGAATAATGAGCAGTTCTTC. Translation gives CASRLFGTGNNEQFF.

The chain carries TRBV21-1 and TRBJ2-2; the table's D call TRBD2 went unverified against the DNA. TRBV21-1 represents a pseudogene. CDR3 length: 18 residues. CDR3 coding DNA: TGTGCCAGCAGCAAAGGAGGTGAGGGATACCCAAACACCGGGGAGCTGTTTTTT. This translates into CASSKGGEGYPNTGELFF.

This chain joins TRBV18 and TRBJ2-3, with 7 bases that match TRBD1. Germline V gives CDR1 KGHSH, CDR2 LQKENI. Losses at the gene ends were 2 bases for V and 2 bases for J; bases not matched to a gene: 10. The CDR3 has 17 amino acids. The CDR3 loop is CASSPVVRGSPTDTQYF. CDR3 DNA: TGTGCCAGCTCACCAGTTGTCAGGGGGTCCCCCACAGATACGCAGTATTTT. The full variable domain, rest sourced from reference TRBV18 and TRBJ2-3, is NAGVMQNPRHLVRRRGQEARLRCSPMKGHSHVYWYRQLPEEGLKFMVYLQKENIIDESGMPKERFSAEFPKEGPSILRIQQVVRGDSAAYFCASSPVVRGSPTDTQYFGPGTRLTVL.

J is TRBJ2-3 and V is TRBV5-4; weak D call: TRBD1 (5 bases). V gave up 1 base and J gave up 4 bases, with 13 bases separating them. Germline CDR1 is SGHNT and CDR2 is YYREEE (reference sequence). This CDR3 has 15 residues. CDR3 protein: CASSLPGLRADTQYF. The DNA for the CDR3 is TGTGCCAGCAGCTTGCCGGGCCTCAGGGCAGATACGCAGTATTTT. The whole variable domain, filled in from reference TRBV5-4 and TRBJ2-3, reads ETGVTQSPTHLIKTRGQQVTLRCSSQSGHNTVSWYQQALGQGPQFIFQYYREEENGRGNFPPRFSGLQFPNYSSELNVNALELDDSALYLCASSLPGLRADTQYFGPGTRLTVL.

The rearrangement links TRBV5-5 to TRBJ1-3; unclear D gene. This CDR3 spans 16 amino acids. V gave up 2 bases and J gave up 3 bases, with 15 bases separating them. Germline V lookup: CDR1 SGHKS, CDR2 YYEKEE (reference sequence). This CDR3 is CASSFLSSLVGNTIYF. The CDR3, as DNA: TGTGCCAGCAGCTTCTTGTCTTCTCTCGTTGGAAACACCATATATTTT.

The chain carries TRBV2 and TRBJ1-2; 7 nucleotides line up with TRBD1. Germline CDR1 SNHLY, CDR2 FYNNEI. The CDR3 has 13 amino acids. V lost 5 bases and J lost 7; bases outside the gene matches: 7. The CDR3 DNA follows: TGTGCCAGCAGTATCCGACAGGGTGCTGGCTACACCTTC. This gives the protein CASSIRQGAGYTF. Variable domain in full (rest from reference TRBV2 and TRBJ1-2): EPEVTQTPSHQVTQMGQEVILRCVPISNHLYFYWYRQILGQKVEFLVSFYNNEISEKSEIFDDQFSVERPDGSNFTLKIRSTKLEDSAMYFCASSIRQGAGYTFGSGTRLTVV.

V gene TRBV24-1 combines with J gene TRBJ2-7, with 9 nucleotides matching TRBD1. Germline V gives CDR1 KGHDR, CDR2 SFDVKD. After removal of 4 bases from V and 5 bases from J, the junction contained 8 bases not matched to a gene. There are 15 residues in the CDR3. CDR3 DNA sequence: TGTGCCACCAGTGACTCCGGGACAGGGATCCACGAGCAGTACTTC. This codes for CATSDSGTGIHEQYF.

This sequence joins TRBV10-1 and TRBJ2-4; possible D gene TRBD1, 6 bases. The CDR3 runs 15 residues. V dropped 4 bases and J dropped 9 bases, with 19 bases sitting between them. Germline V gives CDR1 WNHNN, CDR2 SYGVQD (reference sequence). The CDR3: CASSATGHLGGIQYF. Here the CDR3 DNA reads TGCGCCAGCAGTGCCACGGGACACCTAGGTGGCATTCAGTACTTC.

The chain recombines TRBV10-2 with TRBJ2-7, with a possible D match to TRBD2 (5 bases). CDR3 length: 15 residues. In germline, CDR1 is WSHSY, CDR2 SAAADI. V lost 2 bases and J 5 bases, leaving 16 bases between the germline ends. The chain's CDR3 is CASSEAGVQVNEQYF. The DNA of the CDR3 is TGCGCCAGCAGTGAGGCCGGGGTTCAAGTGAACGAGCAGTACTTC.

The CDR3 is CASSLNVAWEQETQYF. CDR3 DNA sequence: TGTGCCAGCAGCTTGAATGTAGCCTGGGAGCAAGAGACCCAGTACTTC. The chain joins TRBV5-6 to TRBJ2-5, with a possible D match to TRBD2 (5 bases). This CDR3 region has 16 residues. In germline, CDR1 is SGHDT, CDR2 YYEEEE. V was shortened by 1 base and J by 2 bases, with 15 bases between the two germline ends.

This chain joins TRBV11-2 and TRBJ1-5; D not resolved. V lost 4 bases to trimming and J lost 3 bases, with 7 bases between them. Germline assignment: CDR1 SGHAT and CDR2 FQNNGV. This CDR3 has 13 amino acids. The CDR3 reads CASSSNTNQPQHF. In DNA form, the CDR3 reads TGTGCCAGCAGCTCAAACACCAATCAGCCCCAGCATTTT.

This clone was observed once. The V call is TRBV5-1, the J call TRBJ2-3, with a weak D call TRBD1 (6 bases). Trimming shortened V by 2 bases and J by 0 bases, and 22 bases separated the two germline ends. CDR1 is SGHRS and CDR2 is YFSETQ in the germline V gene. CDR3 size: 19 residues. CDR3 region: CASSLMPGQISSSTDTQYF. The CDR3 coding sequence is TGCGCCAGCAGCTTAATGCCGGGACAAATATCCTCTAGCACAGATACGCAGTATTTT.

V and J are TRBV5-1 and TRBJ1-5; unclear D gene. Deletions cut 0 bases from V and 4 bases from J, with 5 bases between. The CDR3 is 13 residues long. Germline-derived CDR1 and CDR2 are SGHRS and YFSETQ. The CDR3 DNA reads TGCGCCAGCAGCTTGGCTGCGAATCAGCCCCAGCATTTT. Protein: CASSLAANQPQHF. The full variable domain, in which reference TRBV5-1 and TRBJ1-5 provide the parts outside the CDR3, is KAGVTQTPRYLIKTRGQQVTLSCSPISGHRSVSWYQQTPGQGLQFLFEYFSETQRNKGNFPGRFSGRQFSNSRSEMNVSTLELGDSALYLCASSLAANQPQHFGDGTRLSIL.

This rearrangement joins TRBV5-8 to TRBJ2-7; a weak D match, TRBD1 (6 bases). The V end was cut by 3 bases, the J end by 7 bases, with 17 bases between. From germline, CDR1 is SGHTS and CDR2 YDEGEE. This CDR3 region has 14 residues. The CDR3 DNA is TGTGCCAGCAGCTCGCGGACAGCCGTTCTAGAGCAGTACTTC. Translated: CASSSRTAVLEQYF.

In this sample, this clone turned up once. The chain uses TRBV6-5 and TRBJ2-1; tentative D call: TRBD1 (5 bases). The CDR3 runs 15 residues. V was cut by 7 bases and J by 2 bases, with 15 bases left in between. CDR1 is MNHEY, CDR2 SVGAGI, per germline. The DNA of the CDR3 is TGTGCCAGCACTCCCTCTTGGGGCCCCTACAATGAGCAGTTCTTC. Protein: CASTPSWGPYNEQFF.

This chain links TRBV7-9 with TRBJ2-7; perhaps TRBD2 as D (6 bases). The germline gives CDR1 SEHNR, CDR2 FQNEAQ (reference sequence). V dropped 5 bases and J dropped 7 bases, with 18 bases sitting between them. This CDR3 spans 14 amino acids. CDR3 loop: CASSTRGWEGEQYF. DNA of the CDR3: TGTGCCAGCAGCACACGGGGGTGGGAAGGGGAGCAGTACTTC.

V gene TRBV11-2 combines with J gene TRBJ2-7; possibly TRBD1 for D (6 bases). V gave up 5 bases and J gave up 2 bases, with 13 bases separating them. Germline values: CDR1 SGHAT, CDR2 FQNNGV. This CDR3 is built from 14 residues. The CDR3 sequence is CASSPGATAYEQYF. CDR3 DNA: TGTGCCAGCAGCCCAGGGGCGACGGCCTACGAGCAGTACTTC.

This clone was recorded a few times. This sequence joins TRBV11-2 and TRBJ2-3; no definite D call. The CDR3 loop spans 13 amino acids. CDR1 is SGHAT and CDR2 is FQNNGV in the germline V gene. Trimming removed 5 bases at V and 2 bases at J, with 8 bases between. The DNA for the CDR3 is TGTGCCAGCAGCCTACTTTACACAGATACGCAGTATTTT. Translated: CASSLLYTDTQYF.

This clone was detected a few times. V usage is TRBV12-3 or TRBV12-4 and J usage is TRBJ1-1; no definite D call. The V and J ends lost 7 bases and 3 bases respectively, with 12 bases between them. The CDR3 is 13 residues long. CDR3 in amino acids: CASNLEQYTEAFF. In DNA, the CDR3 is TGTGCCAGCAACTTGGAACAGTACACTGAAGCTTTCTTT.

Only one count was recorded for this clone. The gene calls are TRBV5-6 and TRBJ1-2; D is ambiguous. CDR3 length equals 14 residues. The germline V gene encodes CDR1 SGHDT and CDR2 YYEEEE. V was cut by 0 bases and J by 0 bases, with 6 bases left in between. CDR3 residues: CASSLVNSNYGYTF. CDR3 nucleotide sequence: TGTGCCAGCAGCTTGGTCAATTCTAACTATGGCTACACCTTC.

This clone has just one count. This chain joins TRBV5-1 and TRBJ1-1; 7 bases map to TRBD1. Germline values: CDR1 SGHRS, CDR2 YFSETQ. The CDR3 is made up of 14 amino acids. The J segment lost 1 base and the V segment lost 4 bases, leaving 4 bases of the junction unmatched. The CDR3 nucleotides are TGCGCCAGCAGCGTGACAGGGCGGAACACTGAAGCTTTCTTT. Translated: CASSVTGRNTEAFF.

The chain recombines TRBV4-1 with TRBJ2-5; TRBD1 matches 7 bases. V dropped 1 base and J dropped 2; count of bases not matched to a gene: 1. This CDR3 is built from 14 residues. The V gene's germline CDR1 is MGHRA and CDR2 YSYEKL. The DNA of the CDR3 is TGCGCCAGCAGCCAAGTGGACAGGCAAGAGACCCAGTACTTC. It encodes CASSQVDRQETQYF.

The gene calls are TRBV5-1 and TRBJ2-2; 7 bases fit TRBD1. Per the germline V gene, CDR1 is SGHRS and CDR2 is YFSETQ. J lost 3 bases, V lost 4 bases, and 6 bases had no gene match. The CDR3 spans 15 residues. The CDR3 DNA follows: TGCGCCAGCAGCCTAGAAGGGGGCGACACCGGGGAGCTGTTTTTT. Its translation: CASSLEGGDTGELFF.

The chain combines TRBV11-3 with TRBJ2-1, with 8 bases lining up with TRBD2. CDR1 SGHNT and CDR2 YENEEA come from the germline V gene. This CDR3 contains 15 residues. Trimming at V came to 3 bases and at J to 8 bases, leaving 9 bases not matched to a gene. The CDR3 bases are TGTGCCAGCAGCTTGGGGACTAGTAGGGCGGATGAGCAGTTCTTC. Translated: CASSLGTSRADEQFF. Full variable domain (missing parts from reference TRBV11-3 and TRBJ2-1): EAGVVQSPRYKIIEKKQPVAFWCNPISGHNTLYWYLQNLGQGPELLIRYENEEAVDDSQLPKDRFSAERLKGVDSTLKIQPAELGDSAVYLCASSLGTSRADEQFFGPGTRLTVL.

The CDR3 spells CASSVGDTSGYTF. The CDR3 DNA reads as TGTGCCAGCAGCGTAGGGGACACTAGTGGCTACACCTTC. This chain connects TRBV9 to TRBJ1-2, with a weak D call TRBD1 (6 bases). The CDR3 covers 13 residues. Trimming stripped 0 bases from V and 7 bases from J, with 10 bases between. Germline V gene sequence: CDR1 SGDLS, CDR2 YYNGEE.